The next 7 T cell receptor beta chains were all read from a single sample in a study of identical twins. Each CDR3 protein is one row after TCRdb ran MiXCR on the 5' RACE reads. Of approximately 140,000 distinct CDR3 sequences in the sample, roughly 3.3% are singletons; the top ten hold 8% to 8.5%. The specimen sequenced was memory T cells sorted from blood. The origin of the receptors is a man between 18 and 29 years old in good health.

The table lists this clonotype with many counts. This chain joins TRBV5-1 and TRBJ2-1; D remains unclear. This CDR3 is 12 amino acids long. The V end lost 1 base, the J end lost 9 bases, and 8 bases lay between the germline ends. Per germline, CDR1 SGHRS and CDR2 YFSETQ. The CDR3 DNA reads TGCGCCAGCAGCTTGACTTTCGGTGAGCAGTTCTTC. It encodes CASSLTFGEQFF.

This chain uses TRBV2 with TRBJ2-1; D is tentatively TRBD1 or TRBD2 (6 bases each). The CDR3 runs 16 residues. V lost 6 bases and J 2 bases, leaving 17 bases between the germline ends. Germline V CDR1 and CDR2: SNHLY, FYNNEI. CDR3 loop: CASSAPGGPPYNEQFF. In nucleotides, the CDR3 is TGTGCCAGCAGCGCTCCCGGGGGCCCCCCCTACAATGAGCAGTTCTTC.

This clonotype was counted many times. The rearrangement links TRBV20-1 to TRBJ2-5; D might be TRBD2 (5 bases). Looked up from germline, CDR1 is DFQATT and CDR2 is SNEGSKA (reference sequence). V was cut by 0 bases and J by 2 bases, with 10 bases left in between. The CDR3 spans 14 residues. CDR3 loop: CSARDGGRQETQYF. In DNA, the CDR3 is TGCAGTGCTAGAGATGGTGGGAGACAAGAGACCCAGTACTTC.

V and J are TRBV20-1 and TRBJ1-5, with 10 bases identical to TRBD1. V shed 1 base and J 2 bases; nucleotides not matched to a gene: 2. The length of the CDR3 is 15 residues. Per germline, CDR1 DFQATT and CDR2 SNEGSKA (reference sequence). The CDR3 loop is CSARGGTGGNQPQHF. In nucleotides, the CDR3 is TGCAGTGCTAGAGGCGGGACAGGGGGCAATCAGCCCCAGCATTTT.

The V call is TRBV18, the J call TRBJ2-7; weak D call: TRBD1 (5 bases). CDR1 and CDR2 from the germline V gene are KGHSH and LQKENI. This CDR3 spans 13 amino acids. The V end was cut by 4 bases, the J end by 3 bases, with 10 bases between. CDR3 sequence reads: CASSQLRGYEQYV. The CDR3 DNA reads TGTGCCAGCTCACAATTAAGGGGCTACGAGCAGTACGTC.

The chain couples TRBV7-2 to TRBJ2-6; D ambiguous. CDR1 is SGHTA and CDR2 is FQGNSA in the germline V gene. V was trimmed by 4 bases and J by 2 bases, leaving 3 bases between them. The CDR3 length is 13 residues. This CDR3 is CASSSPGANVLTF. The CDR3 region has the DNA TGTGCCAGCAGCTCGCCTGGGGCCAACGTCCTGACTTTC.

This clonotype was detected ten times or more. This chain uses TRBV6-6 with TRBJ2-5; tentative D call: TRBD2 (5 bases). Per the germline V gene, CDR1 is MNHNY and CDR2 is SVGAGI (reference sequence). The ends were cut back, 7 bases at V and 7 bases at J, with 10 bases in the middle. CDR3 length: 11 residues. The CDR3 region is CASKGEGTQYF. The CDR3 nucleotides are TGTGCCAGCAAGGGAGAGGGGACCCAGTACTTC.